This passage covers 22 T cell receptor beta chains from one sample sequenced in a study of T cell repertoires in cytomegalovirus infection. These receptors lack a known antigen. TCRdb independently ran MiXCR on the reads; one entry per CDR3 protein. Among 450,000 to 550,000 distinct CDR3 sequences listed, approximately 46% were seen once. Sequenced here: cultured PBMCs, sampled from culture after CMV antigen stimulation. These receptors came from a human donor in good health (CMV status not recorded). Some clones in this sample may be carry-over from other donors' samples.

The chain uses TRBV28 and TRBJ2-2, with a tentative D call TRBD2 (5 bases). V gave up 8 bases and J gave up 6 bases, with 13 bases separating them. From germline, CDR1 is MDHEN and CDR2 SYDVKM. The CDR3 covers 13 residues. The CDR3 DNA is TGTGCCAGCCGGGTTGGGAGCGCCGGGGAGCTGTTTTTT. It encodes CASRVGSAGELFF.

This clonotype came up once. Here the CDR3 reads CASSLGTARGNTIYF. The DNA for the CDR3 is TGTGCCAGCAGCCTAGGGACAGCTCGCGGAAACACCATATATTTT. This rearrangement joins TRBV7-9 to TRBJ1-3; TRBD1 matches 7 bases. Germline assignment: CDR1 SEHNR and CDR2 FQNEAQ (reference sequence). This CDR3 region has 15 residues. The V and J ends lost 5 bases and 4 bases, in that order; junction bases with no gene match: 8.

This chain uses TRBV10-3 with TRBJ2-7, with 7 bases fitting TRBD1. After removal of 3 bases from V and 7 bases from J, the junction contained 6 bases not matched to a gene. CDR3 length: 13 residues. CDR1 ENHRY and CDR2 SYGVKD come from the germline V gene. As DNA, the CDR3 is TGTGCCATCAGTGACCTAACAGGGGATGAGCAGTACTTC. Amino acids: CAISDLTGDEQYF.

The V gene is TRBV7-9, the J gene TRBJ2-7; 8 bases fit TRBD1. This CDR3 is built from 16 residues. Germline V gene sequence: CDR1 SEHNR, CDR2 FQNEAQ (reference sequence). V was pared by 2 bases and J by 5 bases, with 11 bases of the junction left unmatched. The CDR3 loop reads CASSLFMDRVGDEQYF. The CDR3 coding sequence is TGTGCCAGCAGCTTATTTATGGACAGGGTGGGGGACGAGCAGTACTTC. Full variable domain (remainder filled in from reference TRBV7-9 and TRBJ2-7): DTGVSQNPRHKITKRGQNVTFRCDPISEHNRLYWYRQTLGQGPEFLTYFQNEAQLEKSRLLSDRFSAERPKGSFSTLEIQRTEQGDSAMYLCASSLFMDRVGDEQYFGPGTRLTVT.

This chain uses TRBV28 with TRBJ1-5; TRBD1 might be the D (5 bases). V lost 6 bases, J lost 6 bases, and 12 bases lay in between. CDR3 size: 13 residues. CDR1 is MDHEN, CDR2 SYDVKM, per germline. The CDR3 sequence is CASRGVGGQPQHF. The CDR3 DNA reads TGTGCCAGCAGGGGGGTTGGTGGTCAGCCCCAGCATTTT. The whole variable domain, filled in from reference TRBV28 and TRBJ1-5, reads DVKVTQSSRYLVKRTGEKVFLECVQDMDHENMFWYRQDPGLGLRLIYFSYDVKMKEKGDIPEGYSVSREKKERFSLILESASTNQTSMYLCASRGVGGQPQHFGDGTRLSIL.

The chain has TRBV28 and TRBJ2-3, with TRBD2 as a possible D gene (6 bases). V gave up 8 bases and J gave up 5 bases, with 14 bases separating them. CDR3 size: 13 residues. Germline V lookup: CDR1 MDHEN, CDR2 SYDVKM. The CDR3 nucleotides read TGTGCCAGCTGGCGGGAACAAGGAGATACGCAGTATTTT. The encoded protein is CASWREQGDTQYF.

This clonotype was seen more than once but under ten times. This sequence joins TRBV7-6 and TRBJ1-5; 7 bases map to TRBD1. V shed 5 bases and J 9 bases; nucleotides not matched to a gene: 7. Germline lookup yields CDR1 SGHVS and CDR2 FNYEAQ. The CDR3 runs 13 residues. The CDR3 region has the DNA TGTGCCAGCAGCACCCAGGGGGGTGGGCCCCAGCATTTT. Its translation is CASSTQGGGPQHF.

The chain links TRBV4-1 to TRBJ1-1; 11 bases are a match to TRBD1. CDR3 length: 14 amino acids. The V segment lost 3 bases and the J segment 7 bases; nucleotides outside the gene matches: 4. Germline loops: CDR1 MGHRA, CDR2 YSYEKL. The CDR3 sequence is CASSHPGQGVEAFF. The CDR3 region has the DNA TGCGCCAGCAGCCACCCGGGACAGGGGGTTGAAGCTTTCTTT.

The genes are TRBV7-8 and TRBJ1-2; 8 nucleotides match TRBD1. Germline-derived CDR1 and CDR2 are SGHVS and FQNEAQ. The CDR3 length is 16 residues. The junction had 12 bases not matched to a gene; V was cut back by 5 bases and J by 4 bases. The CDR3 is CASSLGTGWPGYGYTF. CDR3 nucleotide sequence: TGTGCCAGCAGCCTCGGGACAGGCTGGCCGGGCTATGGCTACACCTTC.

The CDR3 DNA reads as TGTGCCAGCAGCTCATCAGGGGACGGGGAGCTGTTTTTT. Encoded protein: CASSSSGDGELFF. This rearrangement joins TRBV7-2 to TRBJ2-2; a weak D match, TRBD1 (6 bases). This CDR3 comprises 13 residues. Germline-derived CDR1 and CDR2 are SGHTA and FQGNSA. V was trimmed by 4 bases and J by 7 bases, leaving 10 bases between them.

The sample holds a few counts of this clonotype. The V gene is TRBV12-3 or TRBV12-4, the J gene TRBJ2-1; the match to TRBD2 covers 9 bases. V trimming: 3 bases; J trimming: 9 bases; junction bases outside the gene matches: 9. This CDR3 has 15 residues. The CDR3 DNA follows: TGTGCCAGCAGTTTTATCGCGGGGGGGACAGTTGAGCAGTTCTTC. Its protein product is CASSFIAGGTVEQFF.

The chain uses TRBV7-9 and TRBJ2-7; D possibly corresponds to TRBD1 (6 bases). Germline V gives CDR1 SEHNR, CDR2 FQNEAQ (reference sequence). The CDR3 covers 15 residues. Trimming cost V 3 bases and J 3 bases, with 15 bases left between them. This chain's CDR3 is CASSLSRSGVYEQYF. The DNA of the CDR3 is TGTGCCAGCAGCTTGAGCCGATCAGGGGTCTACGAGCAGTACTTC.

This clonotype occurred a few times. This rearrangement joins TRBV4-1 to TRBJ1-4, with a weak D call TRBD1 (6 bases). The V end was cut by 0 bases, the J end by 8 bases, with 10 bases between. Germline lookup yields CDR1 MGHRA and CDR2 YSYEKL. This CDR3 region has 14 residues. The CDR3 here is CASSQEQGREKLFF. The CDR3 DNA reads TGCGCCAGCAGCCAAGAACAGGGCAGAGAAAAACTGTTTTTT.

The chain recombines TRBV4-1 with TRBJ2-7; 9 nucleotides align to TRBD2. After removal of 0 bases from V and 3 bases from J, the junction contained 3 bases not matched to a gene. The germline V gene has CDR1 MGHRA and CDR2 YSYEKL. There are 15 residues in the CDR3. The CDR3 nucleotides are TGCGCCAGCAGCCAAGAGCTAGCGGGACTCTACGAGCAGTACTTC. Its protein is CASSQELAGLYEQYF.

This chain joins TRBV19 and TRBJ1-2; 9 nucleotides agree with TRBD1. From germline, CDR1 is LNHDA and CDR2 SQIVND (reference sequence). The ends lost 4 bases at V and 4 bases at J; junction bases unmatched: 7. The CDR3 length is 15 residues. The CDR3 loop reads CASSTQGANPYGYTF. The CDR3 DNA sequence: TGTGCCAGTAGTACACAGGGGGCTAACCCCTATGGCTACACCTTC.

This clonotype was seen a single time. The gene calls are TRBV2 and TRBJ2-7; 8 nucleotides agree with TRBD1. There are 15 residues in the CDR3. With 2 bases clipped from V and 7 bases from J, the junction kept 10 bases outside the gene matches. The germline gives CDR1 SNHLY, CDR2 FYNNEI. In nucleotides, the CDR3 is TGTGCCAGCAGTGAACTAGGCAGGGGGCGAGGTGAGCAGTACTTC. Translation: CASSELGRGRGEQYF. Full variable domain (missing parts from reference TRBV2 and TRBJ2-7): EPEVTQTPSHQVTQMGQEVILRCVPISNHLYFYWYRQILGQKVEFLVSFYNNEISEKSEIFDDQFSVERPDGSNFTLKIRSTKLEDSAMYFCASSELGRGRGEQYFGPGTRLTVT.

The chain combines TRBV7-2 with TRBJ1-6; 11 nucleotides align to TRBD1. This CDR3 contains 19 residues. Trimming took 1 base from V and 5 from J; bases not matched to a gene: 10. In germline, CDR1 is SGHTA, CDR2 FQGNSA. CDR3 sequence (DNA): TGTGCCAGCAGCTTAGTAGGGACAGGGGGGACCTCTAATAATTCACCCCTCCACTTT. Encoded protein: CASSLVGTGGTSNNSPLHF.

This clonotype has a handful of counts. This chain joins TRBV24-1 and TRBJ2-2; the D gene is possibly TRBD1 (5 bases). V gave up 5 bases and J gave up 0 bases, with 21 bases separating them. The CDR3 runs 19 residues. Per germline, CDR1 KGHDR and CDR2 SFDVKD. The CDR3 loop is CATSARASQGFANTGELFF. The CDR3 DNA is TGTGCCACCAGTGCGCGAGCGTCCCAGGGATTCGCGAACACCGGGGAGCTGTTTTTT.

In this sample, this clonotype turned up once. One end of the junction does not line up with germline, which may come from a read error. Here the CDR3 reads CVSSYPGAEAFF. The CDR3 nucleotides are TGTGTCAGCAGTTATCCTGGTGCTGAAGCTTTCTTT. The chain links TRBV6-2 or TRBV6-3 to TRBJ1-1; D gene unclear. The CDR3 is 12 amino acids. Per the germline V gene, CDR1 is MNHEY and CDR2 is SVGEGT.

The V call is TRBV19, the J call TRBJ2-3, with TRBD1 identical over 7 bases. The CDR3 extends over 15 amino acids. The V gene's germline CDR1 is LNHDA and CDR2 SQIVND (reference sequence). With V trimmed by 7 bases and J by 2 bases, 9 bases remained unmatched. The CDR3 spells CASKRGPTSTDTQYF. CDR3 DNA: TGTGCCAGTAAGAGGGGGCCCACATCCACAGATACGCAGTATTTT.

This clonotype has just a few counts. This chain connects TRBV7-2 to TRBJ2-1; the match to TRBD2 covers 11 bases. The CDR3 has 16 amino acids. The V gene end was trimmed by 5 bases and the J gene end by 9 bases; junction bases not matched to a gene: 12. CDR1 is SGHTA, CDR2 FQGNSA, per germline. CDR3 in DNA: TGTGCCAGCAGCGAATTTAGCGGGAGGGCCACGGGTGAGCAGTTCTTC. Amino acid sequence: CASSEFSGRATGEQFF.

The CDR3 bases are TGTGCCAGCAGCCCCCGGGGACTAGCGGGAGGGTACATGATGAATGAGCAGTTCTTC. Protein product: CASSPRGLAGGYMMNEQFF. The chain couples TRBV7-2 to TRBJ2-1; 16 bases align to TRBD2. Germline CDR1 SGHTA, CDR2 FQGNSA. This CDR3 is built from 19 residues. The junction had 14 bases not matched to a gene; V was cut back by 5 bases and J by 7 bases. Full variable domain (missing parts from reference TRBV7-2 and TRBJ2-1): GAGVSQSPSNKVTEKGKDVELRCDPISGHTALYWYRQSLGQGLEFLIYFQGNSAPDKSGLPSDRFSAERTGGSVSTLTIQRTQQEDSAVYLCASSPRGLAGGYMMNEQFFGPGTRLTVL.